These 2 T cell receptor beta chains were all obtained from the same sample, sequenced in a study of T-cell reconstitution after alpha-beta-depleted transplantation in children. It was with unique molecular identifiers that the TCRbeta library was prepared. TCRdb re-derived calls from the PCR reads in MiXCR, one entry per CDR3 protein. The sample yields under 150,000 distinct CDR3 sequences, more than 9.5% seen once. The sample was PBMCs, mostly from graft donor cells, taken 180 days after TCRalphabeta/CD19-depleted stem cell transplant. The receptor set was obtained from a girl in the first two years of life who had a stem cell transplant for combined immunodeficiency, so the T cells may come from the graft donor.

In this sample, this clonotype turned up a few times. The rearrangement links TRBV12-3 or TRBV12-4 to TRBJ2-7; D is unresolved. The V and J ends lost 8 bases and 2 bases respectively, with 13 bases between them. The CDR3 runs 13 residues. The CDR3 spells CASAVTIPYEQYF. The CDR3 bases are TGTGCCAGCGCGGTTACCATTCCCTACGAGCAGTACTTC.

In this sample, this clonotype turned up a few times. The genes are TRBV9 and TRBJ2-7; D unclear. The V end was cut by 0 bases, the J end by 5 bases, with 15 bases between. CDR3 length equals 15 residues. Germline CDR1 reads SGDLS; CDR2 reads YYNGEE. The CDR3 sequence is CASSVVVKVPHEQYF. The CDR3 nucleotides read TGTGCCAGCAGCGTAGTGGTGAAGGTTCCCCACGAGCAGTACTTC.